This TCR beta chain was sequenced during a study of kidney transplant recipient with SARS-CoV-2 infection. MiXCR, applied by TCRdb to the reads, yields one record per CDR3 protein. This sample has 200,000 to 300,000 distinct CDR3 sequences, with around 28% found just once. This clonotype has ten or more counts. This CDR3 region has 14 residues. Between the trimmed V and J ends, which lost 3 bases and 2 bases, there was a span of 7 bases. CDR1 is MNHEY and CDR2 is SVGEGT in the germline V gene. The specimen was a blood sample, collected at baseline and between days 110 and 120 from a kidney transplant recipient. The genes are TRBV6-2 or TRBV6-3 and TRBJ2-2; D is unresolved. The clonotype comes from a male patient between 25 and 39 years old who had COVID-19 and was a kidney transplant recipient. Some T cells may trace back to the graft donor. The CDR3 region has the DNA TGTGCCAGCAGTTATGCAGATAACACCGGGGAGCTGTTTTTT. Translated, it gives CASSYADNTGELFF.